The rows below give T cell receptor beta chains drawn from one sample of a study of T cells after posttransplantation cyclophosphamide. The method was immunoSEQ multiplex PCR; TCRdb's version includes in-frame clones alone and lacks a portion of them. The data show about 52,000 clones, with about 86% seen just once and over 2.5% held by the top ten. The specimen sequenced was PBMCs. The source is a man younger than 40 with a blood cancer, CMV-positive, and with a related stem cell donor. Both conserved end residues are part of each CDR3. Fields, in order: V gene, D gene, J gene, clone size, CDR3 DNA, CDR3 protein. A D gene is named only where the DNA matches it firmly. Expanded clones are given a class, and other clones once, few, many or no size at all.

V gene: TRBV7-9; D gene: TRBD1; J gene: TRBJ2-7; clone size: -; CDR3 DNA: TGTGCCAGCAGCCGAGGGGGCCACGAGCAGTACTTC; CDR3 protein: CASSRGGHEQYF
V gene: TRBV5-4; D gene: TRBD1; J gene: TRBJ2-7; clone size: -; CDR3 DNA: TGTGCCAGCAGCTCCCGCCGGGACAGGGACCACGAGCAGTACTTC; CDR3 protein: CASSSRRDRDHEQYF
V gene: TRBV30; D gene: -; J gene: TRBJ1-1; clone size: -; CDR3 DNA: TGTGCCTGGACACAGGGAGGGGTTGAAGCTTTCTTT; CDR3 protein: CAWTQGGVEAFF
V gene: TRBV7-8; D gene: -; J gene: TRBJ2-5; clone size: -; CDR3 DNA: TGTGCCAGCAGCTTAACAGACCAAGAGACCCAGTACTTC; CDR3 protein: CASSLTDQETQYF
V gene: TRBV5-1; D gene: TRBD2; J gene: TRBJ2-1; clone size: -; CDR3 DNA: TGCGCCAGCAGCTTCCGTCTGGCGGGAGGGTACAATGAGCAGTTCTTC; CDR3 protein: CASSFRLAGGYNEQFF
V gene: TRBV2; D gene: TRBD2; J gene: TRBJ2-7; clone size: many; CDR3 DNA: TGTGCCGGAGTCTCGGGGACTAGCGCATCCTACGAGCAGTACTTC; CDR3 protein: CAGVSGTSASYEQYF
V gene: TRBV2; D gene: TRBD1; J gene: TRBJ1-5; clone size: -; CDR3 DNA: TGTGCCAGCAGTCCAGGGGGCCGTCAGCCCCAGCATTTT; CDR3 protein: CASSPGGRQPQHF
V gene: TRBV7-9; D gene: TRBD2; J gene: TRBJ2-3; clone size: -; CDR3 DNA: TGTGCCAGCAGCCCACAGGCGACTAGCGGGCTAACAGATACGCAGTATTTT; CDR3 protein: CASSPQATSGLTDTQYF
V gene: TRBV4-2; D gene: -; J gene: TRBJ1-1; clone size: -; CDR3 DNA: TGTGCCAGCAGCCAAGGACAGTTGAACACTGAAGCTTTCTTT; CDR3 protein: CASSQGQLNTEAFF
V gene: TRBV7-2; D gene: -; J gene: TRBJ2-7; clone size: -; CDR3 DNA: TGTGCCAGCAGCTTATCCCTCTCGGGATCGACTTTCTACGAGCAGTACTTC; CDR3 protein: CASSLSLSGSTFYEQYF
V gene: TRBV27; D gene: -; J gene: TRBJ1-4; clone size: few; CDR3 DNA: TGTGCCAGCAGCCCCCTAAACCCGGGGGTAGCTAATGAAAAACTGTTTTTT; CDR3 protein: CASSPLNPGVANEKLFF
V gene: TRBV11-2; D gene: TRBD1; J gene: TRBJ2-1; clone size: -; CDR3 DNA: TGTGCCAGCGGACAGGGGGCCCATCGTGAGCAGTTCTTC; CDR3 protein: CASGQGAHREQFF
V gene: TRBV4-3; D gene: -; J gene: TRBJ2-7; clone size: -; CDR3 DNA: TGCGCCAGCAGCCAAGAGTGGGGAAGGACTTCATACGAGCAGTACTTC; CDR3 protein: CASSQEWGRTSYEQYF
V gene: TRBV6-1; D gene: -; J gene: TRBJ2-2; clone size: -; CDR3 DNA: TGTGCCAGCAGTACAGCGAACACCGGGGAGCTGTTTTTT; CDR3 protein: CASSTANTGELFF
V gene: TRBV2; D gene: -; J gene: TRBJ1-5; clone size: -; CDR3 DNA: TGTGCCAGCAGTGAACGGGGTGGCTCCCCCCTTGGGAATCAGCCCCAGCATTTT; CDR3 protein: CASSERGGSPLGNQPQHF
V gene: TRBV2; D gene: TRBD1; J gene: TRBJ2-7; clone size: -; CDR3 DNA: TGTGCCAGCAAGACGGGACAGGGGGTGTACGAGCAGTACTTC; CDR3 protein: CASKTGQGVYEQYF
V gene: TRBV5-1; D gene: TRBD1; J gene: TRBJ2-1; clone size: -; CDR3 DNA: TGCGCCAGCAGCTTCGGACAGGGGAGCTCCTACAATGAGCAGTTCTTC; CDR3 protein: CASSFGQGSSYNEQFF
V gene: TRBV19; D gene: TRBD1; J gene: TRBJ1-2; clone size: -; CDR3 DNA: TGTGCCAGTAGTCGATCGGGACAGGGCAGCTATGGCTACACCTTC; CDR3 protein: CASSRSGQGSYGYTF
V gene: TRBV5-6; D gene: TRBD1; J gene: TRBJ2-7; clone size: -; CDR3 DNA: TGTGCCAGCAGGATTACAGGGGGAAGGCACTACGAGCAGTACTTC; CDR3 protein: CASRITGGRHYEQYF
V gene: TRBV28; D gene: TRBD1; J gene: TRBJ2-3; clone size: -; CDR3 DNA: TGTGCCAGCAGCTCCGAGGACAGGGGGCGTAGAGATACGCAGTATTTT; CDR3 protein: CASSSEDRGRRDTQYF
V gene: TRBV7-2; D gene: TRBD1; J gene: TRBJ2-7; clone size: -; CDR3 DNA: TGTGCCAGCAGTCCAGACAGGGGGGGGTACGAGCAGTACTTC; CDR3 protein: CASSPDRGGYEQYF
V gene: TRBV7-9; D gene: -; J gene: TRBJ2-7; clone size: -; CDR3 DNA: TGTGCCAGCAGCCGGGAGACAGCTCCTAGCTCCTACGAGCAGTACTTC; CDR3 protein: CASSRETAPSSYEQYF
V gene: TRBV7-6; D gene: -; J gene: TRBJ2-2; clone size: -; CDR3 DNA: TGTGCCAGCAGCTTAGAGACCGCAGGGTCACGAGGGGAGCTGTTTTTT; CDR3 protein: CASSLETAGSRGELFF